A single sample is the source of the 21 T cell receptor beta chains below, sequenced in a study of long-term antiretroviral therapy in people with HIV. Samples were assayed with immunoSEQ v3.0 at survey level. Measured with immunoSEQ multiplex PCR; TCRdb has only the in-frame clones, and not every one. This table holds some 19,000 clones, less than 85% found once. Sequencing used unsorted PBMCs, obtained 0.9 years after starting antiretroviral therapy. The origin of the receptors is a man between 18 and 29 years old with HIV.

This clone was seen more than once but under ten times. This sequence joins TRBV4-1 and TRBJ1-1; the match to TRBD1 covers 7 bases. CDR1 MGHRA and CDR2 YSYEKL come from the germline V gene. CDR3 length: 14 amino acids. Losses at the gene ends were 0 bases for V and 3 bases for J; bases not matched to a gene: 1. The CDR3 DNA follows: TGCGCCAGCAGCCAAGAAGACAGGGACACTGAAGCTTTCTTT. Its protein is CASSQEDRDTEAFF.

This chain uses TRBV9 with TRBJ1-2; 8 nucleotides line up with TRBD1. The CDR3 length is 17 residues. Unmatched junction bases numbered 15, after V lost 3 bases and J lost 5 bases. Per the germline V gene, CDR1 is SGDLS and CDR2 is YYNGEE. CDR3 sequence (DNA): TGTGCCAGCAGCGCGACTAAAGGACAGGGAGTAGGGTATGGCTACACCTTC. This encodes CASSATKGQGVGYGYTF.

This rearrangement joins TRBV5-1 to TRBJ2-7; no clear D. V lost 5 bases and J 1 base, leaving 4 bases between the germline ends. The germline CDR1 and CDR2 sequences are SGHRS and YFSETQ. CDR3 size: 11 residues. CDR3 sequence (DNA): TGCGCCAGCAGGCATTCCTACGAGCAGTACGTC. This translates into CASRHSYEQYV.

V usage is TRBV11-2 and J usage is TRBJ1-1; D call uncertain. Trimming removed 0 bases from V and 11 bases from J, with 10 bases in between. This CDR3 has 12 residues. Germline values: CDR1 SGHAT, CDR2 FQNNGV. The CDR3 is CASSLETGLAFF. The CDR3 DNA reads TGTGCCAGCAGCTTAGAAACGGGCTTGGCTTTCTTT.

This clone was detected only once. The chain carries TRBV5-8 and TRBJ2-6, with a weak D call TRBD1 (5 bases). Trimming removed 3 bases from V and 1 base from J, with 17 bases in between. Per germline, CDR1 SGHTS and CDR2 YDEGEE. The CDR3 consists of 18 residues. CDR3 sequence (DNA): TGTGCCAGCAGCTGGATCCACGACAGCAAATCTGGGGCCAACGTCCTGACTTTC. Its protein is CASSWIHDSKSGANVLTF.

The chain recombines TRBV5-1 with TRBJ1-1; D possibly corresponds to TRBD1 (5 bases). With 4 bases removed from V and 0 bases from J, the gap between germline ends came to 13 bases. Germline V gives CDR1 SGHRS, CDR2 YFSETQ. The CDR3 is 15 residues long. In DNA, the CDR3 is TGCGCCAGCAGCCCACTGACAGTAATGAACACTGAAGCTTTCTTT. It translates to CASSPLTVMNTEAFF. The full variable domain, with the rest looked up from reference TRBV5-1 and TRBJ1-1, is KAGVTQTPRYLIKTRGQQVTLSCSPISGHRSVSWYQQTPGQGLQFLFEYFSETQRNKGNFPGRFSGRQFSNSRSEMNVSTLELGDSALYLCASSPLTVMNTEAFFGQGTRLTVV.

This sequence joins TRBV18 and TRBJ1-1, with 7 bases identical to TRBD1. The V gene's germline CDR1 is KGHSH and CDR2 LQKENI. Unmatched junction bases numbered 7, after V lost 6 bases and J lost 0 bases. The CDR3 extends over 15 amino acids. The CDR3 sequence: CASSPQGDMNTEAFF. CDR3 coding DNA: TGTGCCAGCTCTCCTCAGGGGGATATGAACACTGAAGCTTTCTTT. Full variable domain (outside the CDR3, taken from reference TRBV18 and TRBJ1-1): NAGVMQNPRHLVRRRGQEARLRCSPMKGHSHVYWYRQLPEEGLKFMVYLQKENIIDESGMPKERFSAEFPKEGPSILRIQQVVRGDSAAYFCASSPQGDMNTEAFFGQGTRLTVV.

The genes are TRBV5-4 and TRBJ2-7, with a possible D match to TRBD2 (5 bases). The V end lost 0 bases, the J end lost 2 bases, and 12 bases lay between the germline ends. CDR3 length: 15 amino acids. Germline V gene lookup returns CDR1 SGHNT and CDR2 YYREEE (reference sequence). The CDR3 sequence: CASSLGLGGPYEQYF. DNA of the CDR3: TGTGCCAGCAGCTTGGGGTTAGGAGGCCCCTACGAGCAGTACTTC.

The gene calls are TRBV7-3 and TRBJ2-5; TRBD2 matches 9 bases. CDR1 is SGHTA and CDR2 is FQGTGA in the germline V gene. V lost 1 base to trimming and J lost 4 bases; unmatched junction nucleotides: 10. This CDR3 comprises 17 residues. The chain's CDR3 is CASSLNGAGGPSETQYF. DNA for the CDR3: TGTGCCAGCAGCTTAAATGGGGCGGGGGGGCCGTCAGAGACCCAGTACTTC.

This chain joins TRBV6-6 and TRBJ1-4, with TRBD1 matching 11 bases. Germline CDR1 and CDR2: MNHNY and SVGAGI (reference sequence). CDR3 length: 14 residues. J lost 6 bases, V lost 4 bases, and 1 base had no gene match. The CDR3: CASSLGQGDEKLFF. The CDR3 DNA reads TGTGCCAGCAGTTTGGGACAGGGGGATGAAAAACTGTTTTTT.

The chain employs TRBV5-8 and TRBJ1-2; D gene uncertain. The CDR3 contains 12 residues. V was shortened by 7 bases and J by 7 bases, with 14 bases between the two germline ends. Germline-derived CDR1 and CDR2 are SGHTS and YDEGEE. CDR3 nucleotide sequence: TGTGCCAGCCCAGAGTTAAGCATTGGCTACACCTTC. Its translation: CASPELSIGYTF.

The chain couples TRBV19 to TRBJ2-3, with 15 nucleotides matching TRBD2. The ends lost 3 bases at V and 3 bases at J; junction bases unmatched: 1. Germline V gene data show CDR1 as LNHDA and CDR2 as SQIVND (reference sequence). The CDR3 has 16 residues. The CDR3 reads CASSMGLAGGTDTQYF. For the CDR3, the DNA is TGTGCCAGTAGTATGGGACTAGCGGGGGGAACAGATACGCAGTATTTT.

V and J are TRBV29-1 and TRBJ1-2; D unresolved. The CDR3 loop spans 12 amino acids. Per the germline V gene, CDR1 is SQVTM and CDR2 is ANQGSEA. With 3 bases removed from V and 5 bases from J, the gap between germline ends came to 10 bases. The CDR3 loop reads CSVEGGPYGYTF. CDR3 bases: TGCAGCGTTGAGGGAGGTCCTTATGGCTACACCTTC. Using reference TRBV29-1 and TRBJ1-2 for the parts outside the CDR3, the full variable domain is SAVISQKPSRDICQRGTSLTIQCQVDSQVTMMFWYRQQPGQSLTLIATANQGSEATYESGFVIDKFPISRPNLTFSTLTVSNMSPEDSSIYLCSVEGGPYGYTFGSGTRLTVV.

V and J are TRBV5-8 and TRBJ1-1; D is unresolved. The V end lost 0 bases, the J end lost 4 bases, and 10 bases lay between the germline ends. The CDR3 is made up of 14 amino acids. CDR1 and CDR2 from the germline V gene are SGHTS and YDEGEE. The CDR3 here is CASSLDWGGTEAFF. Here the CDR3 DNA reads TGTGCCAGCAGCTTGGACTGGGGAGGCACTGAAGCTTTCTTT. The whole variable domain, filled in from reference TRBV5-8 and TRBJ1-1, reads EAGVTQSPTHLIKTRGQQATLRCSPISGHTSVYWYQQALGLGLQFLLWYDEGEERNRGNFPPRFSGRQFPNYSSELNVNALELEDSALYLCASSLDWGGTEAFFGQGTRLTVV.

V is TRBV30 and J is TRBJ1-2; no reliable D call. The CDR3 extends over 13 amino acids. Germline V gene sequence: CDR1 GTSNPN, CDR2 SVGIG (reference sequence). The V gene lost 0 bases and the J gene lost 7 bases, with 12 bases spanning the gap. CDR3 sequence: CAWSVLSDIGYTF. Written as DNA, the CDR3 is TGTGCCTGGAGTGTACTCAGTGATATTGGCTACACCTTC.

V is TRBV27 and J is TRBJ2-2; no firm D call. The CDR3 loop spans 13 amino acids. Germline V gene lookup returns CDR1 MNHEY and CDR2 SMNVEV (reference sequence). The germline V and J ends were trimmed by 2 bases and 3 bases, with 4 bases remaining between them. The CDR3 protein is CASSLGDTGELFF. Here the CDR3 DNA reads TGTGCCAGCAGTTTAGGTGACACCGGGGAGCTGTTTTTT.

The CDR3 sequence is CASSERETGRDEQYF. The CDR3 DNA follows: TGCGCCAGCAGTGAGAGAGAAACAGGGAGGGACGAGCAGTACTTC. V is TRBV10-2 and J is TRBJ2-7, with D tentatively TRBD2 (7 bases). V was clipped by 2 bases and J by 5 bases, with 16 bases between them. The CDR3 consists of 15 residues. Germline assignment: CDR1 WSHSY and CDR2 SAAADI.

The chain is built from TRBV6-5 and TRBJ2-3; TRBD1 matches at 9 bases. This CDR3 spans 15 amino acids. Germline CDR1 MNHEY, CDR2 SVGAGI. With V trimmed by 6 bases and J by 4 bases, 8 bases remained unmatched. The CDR3 nucleotides read TGTGCCAGCAGATCCGGGACAGGGAAGTCAGATACGCAGTATTTT. This encodes CASRSGTGKSDTQYF.

The chain uses TRBV6-1 and TRBJ2-7; 8 nucleotides align to TRBD2. J lost 1 base, V lost 4 bases, and 12 bases had no gene match. This CDR3 is built from 17 residues. Germline V gene data show CDR1 as MNHNS and CDR2 as SASEGT. CDR3 sequence: CASSVRFLAGGSYEQYF. The CDR3 DNA is TGTGCCAGCAGTGTTCGTTTTCTGGCGGGGGGATCCTACGAGCAGTACTTC.

This chain uses TRBV6-5 with TRBJ2-5; 7 nucleotides align to TRBD1. The CDR3 extends over 13 amino acids. Trimming removed 6 bases from V and 3 bases from J; junction bases left unmatched: 4. Germline V gives CDR1 MNHEY, CDR2 SVGAGI. CDR3 region: CASRFTGEETQYF. CDR3 DNA: TGTGCCAGCAGATTTACAGGGGAAGAGACCCAGTACTTC.

The chain is built from TRBV5-1 and TRBJ2-5, with 11 bases that match TRBD1. CDR3 length: 15 residues. Germline V gives CDR1 SGHRS, CDR2 YFSETQ. With 4 bases clipped from V and 4 bases from J, the junction kept 6 bases outside the gene matches. This chain's CDR3 is CASSRSGQGGETQYF. As DNA, the CDR3 is TGCGCCAGCAGCCGATCGGGACAGGGGGGAGAGACCCAGTACTTC.